Sequencing of this TCR beta chain was carried out in a study of blood T cell repertoires in COVID-19. Across the study: T cells, B-cell-depleted T cells, or PBMCs provided the cDNA or gDNA that served as material.

The CDR3 contains 18 residues. The V segment lost 0 bases and the J segment 9 bases; nucleotides outside the gene matches: 14. Germline lookup yields CDR1 SGHRS and CDR2 YFSETQ. Data came from immunoSEQ multiplex PCR; TCRdb stores just in-frame clones and leaves some out. The profile shows about 180,000 clones, 89% of them singletons. The clonotype was recovered from a woman aged 40 to 49 with acute COVID-19. The gene calls are TRBV5-1 and TRBJ2-1; 11 bases fit TRBD2. Sequencing was carried out using PBMCs or T cells enriched from blood (not recorded which). For the CDR3, the DNA is TGCGCCAGCAGCTTGGAACGCCTAGCGGGAGGTGGGGGCGGTGAGCAGTTCTTC. Encoded protein: CASSLERLAGGGGGEQFF.